These 18 T cell receptor beta chains were sequenced from one sample in a study of blood T cell repertoires in COVID-19 (dated by TCRdb to the early 2020s). Library creation used the immunoSEQ multiplex PCR assay. TCRdb mirrors the immuneACCESS table, restricted to in-frame sequences. Some clones are absent from its copies; in checked studies, under half trace to an unresolved V gene, and the reason for the others is unknown. Present in this sample are roughly 230,000 clones, 75% to 90% of which were seen just once. The ten most abundant clones make up around 30% of the sample. The sample consisted of peripheral blood. These TCRs come from a man aged 35 to 55 with acute or convalescent COVID-19.

This sequence joins TRBV5-4 and TRBJ2-2, with 13 nucleotides matching TRBD2. Germline loops: CDR1 SGHNT, CDR2 YYREEE (reference sequence). This CDR3 has 16 amino acids. V was pared by 3 bases and J by 8 bases, with 7 bases of the junction left unmatched. CDR3 residues: CASSYRTSGSRGELFF. DNA of the CDR3: TGTGCCAGCAGCTACCGGACTAGCGGGAGTAGAGGGGAGCTGTTTTTT.

This clone has just a few counts. This chain joins TRBV29-1 and TRBJ1-1, with TRBD1 matching 7 bases. This CDR3 is 15 amino acids long. Germline trimming cut 2 bases from V and 1 base from J; bases unmatched to any gene: 7. Germline V gene data show CDR1 as SQVTM and CDR2 as ANQGSEA. CDR3 coding DNA: TGCAGCGTTGAACGTACCGGGACAGAGAACACTGAAGCTTTCTTT. Its translation is CSVERTGTENTEAFF. The variable domain in full, completed from reference TRBV29-1 and TRBJ1-1, reads SAVISQKPSRDICQRGTSLTIQCQVDSQVTMMFWYRQQPGQSLTLIATANQGSEATYESGFVIDKFPISRPNLTFSTLTVSNMSPEDSSIYLCSVERTGTENTEAFFGQGTRLTVV.

The chain joins TRBV25-1 to TRBJ1-2; 9 bases fit TRBD1. CDR1 MGHDK and CDR2 SYGVNS come from the germline V gene. The junction had 3 bases not matched to a gene; V was cut back by 4 bases and J by 6 bases. CDR3 length: 13 amino acids. CDR3 amino acids: CASSAGQGHGYTF. The CDR3 DNA reads as TGTGCCAGCAGTGCAGGACAGGGGCATGGCTACACCTTC.

The chain carries TRBV3-1 (or the pseudogene TRBV3-2) and TRBJ2-7; 10 bases match TRBD2. This CDR3 spans 16 amino acids. J was trimmed by 4 bases and V by 0 bases; bases with no gene match: 6. The germline CDR1 and CDR2 sequences are LGHDT and YNNKEL (reference sequence). CDR3 nucleotides: TGTGCCAGCAGCCAAGATAGACTAGCGGGTGTATACGAGCAGTACTTC. As protein: CASSQDRLAGVYEQYF.

The chain joins TRBV27 to TRBJ1-4; 7 bases match TRBD1. Germline V gives CDR1 MNHEY, CDR2 SMNVEV (reference sequence). This CDR3 region has 14 residues. V lost 6 bases, J lost 13 bases, and 14 bases stayed unmatched. The CDR3 sequence is CASRETGAVGRLFF. CDR3 coding DNA: TGTGCCAGCAGGGAAACAGGGGCCGTGGGAAGACTGTTTTTT.

This sequence joins TRBV30 and TRBJ2-1; tentative D call: TRBD1 (6 bases). Trimming stripped 2 bases from V and 4 bases from J, with 15 bases between. This CDR3 is built from 15 residues. CDR1 and CDR2 (germline): GTSNPN, SVGIG (reference sequence). CDR3 residues: CAWSTVLGTYNEQFF. CDR3 bases: TGTGCCTGGAGTACAGTACTCGGGACATACAATGAGCAGTTCTTC.

This clone came up a few times. The CDR3 here is CASTSGHSNTEAFF. DNA for the CDR3: TGTGCCAGCACCTCGGGACACTCGAACACTGAAGCTTTCTTT. The V and J genes are TRBV6-5 and TRBJ1-1, with D maybe TRBD1 (6 bases). V was cut by 7 bases and J by 1 base, with 13 bases left in between. In germline, CDR1 is MNHEY, CDR2 SVGAGI. This CDR3 region has 14 residues.

The chain combines TRBV19 with TRBJ1-1; possible D gene TRBD1, 5 bases. Trimming cost V 5 bases and J 9 bases, with 16 bases left between them. In germline, CDR1 is LNHDA, CDR2 SQIVND (reference sequence). This CDR3 is built from 13 residues. CDR3 sequence (DNA): TGTGCCAGTAGTGTTCAAGTAAGACAGAAAGCTTTCTTT. This translates into CASSVQVRQKAFF.

This chain uses TRBV7-9 with TRBJ1-5, with 8 bases aligning to TRBD1. V shed 0 bases and J 4 bases; nucleotides not matched to a gene: 8. CDR1 SEHNR and CDR2 FQNEAQ come from the germline V gene (reference sequence). The CDR3 covers 17 residues. CDR3 coding DNA: TGTGCCAGCAGCTTAGCTGGGACAGGTCAAATGAATCAGCCCCAGCATTTT. Protein: CASSLAGTGQMNQPQHF.

This chain links TRBV9 with TRBJ2-3; TRBD2 agrees at 9 bases. J gave up 5 bases and V 0 bases, and 7 bases lay outside the gene matches. In germline, CDR1 is SGDLS, CDR2 YYNGEE. The CDR3 covers 16 residues. Here the CDR3 DNA reads TGTGCCAGCAGCGTAGGAATAGCGGGAGTGGGAGATACGCAGTATTTT. This translates into CASSVGIAGVGDTQYF. Together with reference TRBV9 and TRBJ2-3, the CDR3 gives the full variable domain: DSGVTQTPKHLITATGQRVTLRCSPRSGDLSVYWYQQSLDQGLQFLIQYYNGEERAKGNILERFSAQQFPDLHSELNLSSLELGDSALYFCASSVGIAGVGDTQYFGPGTRLTVL.

V and J are TRBV6-5 and TRBJ1-1; D possibly corresponds to TRBD1 (5 bases). This CDR3 is 15 amino acids long. CDR1 is MNHEY and CDR2 is SVGAGI in the germline V gene. Trimming cost V 2 bases and J 4 bases, with 14 bases left between them. The CDR3 sequence: CASSYVAGRSTEAFF. The CDR3 bases are TGTGCCAGCAGTTACGTCGCAGGGAGGAGCACTGAAGCTTTCTTT.

The table lists this clone with a count of one. The chain combines TRBV5-1 with TRBJ1-2, with 12 bases that match TRBD1. Trimming cost V 3 bases and J 4 bases; bases outside gene matches: 7. The CDR3 runs 16 residues. CDR1 and CDR2 (germline): SGHRS, YFSETQ. CDR3 nucleotide sequence: TGCGCCAGCAGCTCAACCGGGACAGGGGGCGGCTATGGCTACACCTTC. Amino acid sequence: CASSSTGTGGGYGYTF.

This clone was observed once. V and J are TRBV6-5 and TRBJ2-3; 8 positions agree with TRBD1. The CDR3 is 13 residues long. Looked up from germline, CDR1 is MNHEY and CDR2 is SVGAGI. V trimming: 11 bases; J trimming: 5 bases; junction bases outside the gene matches: 9. CDR3 region: CALRNDRGDTQYF. The CDR3 region has the DNA TGTGCCTTACGGAACGACAGGGGAGATACGCAGTATTTT.

The rearrangement joins TRBV4-1 to TRBJ2-1, with 7 bases matching TRBD1. The CDR3 has 15 amino acids. Germline loops: CDR1 MGHRA, CDR2 YSYEKL. After removal of 1 base from V and 5 bases from J, the junction contained 5 bases not matched to a gene. DNA for the CDR3: TGCGCCAGCAGCCAAGGACAGGGTATCGACAATGAGCAGTTCTTC. It codes for CASSQGQGIDNEQFF.

The sample holds one count of this clone. The rearrangement joins TRBV19 to TRBJ1-2; no clear D. The CDR3 spans 14 residues. Looked up from germline, CDR1 is LNHDA and CDR2 is SQIVND (reference sequence). V lost 4 bases and J lost 3, with 12 bases in between. The CDR3 nucleotides are TGTGCCAGTAGTACCCTCACTCGCTACTATGGCTACACCTTC. The encoded protein is CASSTLTRYYGYTF.

In regard to this clone: Other DNA sequences within the sample encode an identical CDR3. The V gene is TRBV3-1 (or the pseudogene TRBV3-2), the J gene TRBJ2-7; a weak D match, TRBD1 (5 bases). Trimming stripped 8 bases from V and 3 bases from J, with 11 bases between. This CDR3 region has 12 residues. CDR1 LGHDT and CDR2 YNNKEL come from the germline V gene (reference sequence). Here the CDR3 DNA reads TGTGCCAGCGGGCAGGGTAGCTACGAGCAGTACTTC. It encodes CASGQGSYEQYF.

The V gene is TRBV2, the J gene TRBJ2-1; a possible D gene is TRBD2 (6 bases). Looked up from germline, CDR1 is SNHLY and CDR2 is FYNNEI. V was pared by 6 bases and J by 3 bases, with 9 bases between. This CDR3 has 13 residues. The CDR3 sequence is CASRREHYNEQFF. As DNA, the CDR3 is TGTGCCAGCAGGCGGGAACACTACAATGAGCAGTTCTTC.

This sequence joins TRBV28 and TRBJ1-1; TRBD1 aligns across 7 bases. V was clipped by 5 bases and J by 4 bases; unmatched bases: 10. The CDR3 is 15 residues long. Germline V gene sequence: CDR1 MDHEN, CDR2 SYDVKM. The CDR3 nucleotides are TGTGCCAGCAGTCGGTCAGGGGGTTTATCCACTGAAGCTTTCTTT. Translation gives CASSRSGGLSTEAFF.